The 27 T cell receptor beta chains listed next were all sequenced from one sample in a study of neoadjuvant nivolumab and ipilimumab in lung cancer. The repertoire was sequenced with immunoSEQ multiplex PCR; TCRdb's copy has only in-frame clones and lacks some. The table lists about 7,300 clones, around 83% of them singletons, with around 6.5% in the top ten. The material was tumor tissue, obtained after neoadjuvant nivolumab, alone or with ipilimumab, at or shortly before surgery. The receptors shown here come from an adult with non-small cell lung cancer.

The J gene is TRBJ1-2, the V gene TRBV7-9, with D unclear. The V gene's germline CDR1 is SEHNR and CDR2 FQNEAQ (reference sequence). V was pared by 4 bases and J by 5 bases, with 8 bases between. The CDR3 contains 12 residues. The CDR3 sequence is CASSSIGYGYTF. The DNA of the CDR3 is TGTGCCAGCAGCTCGATCGGGTATGGCTACACCTTC.

This chain connects TRBV18 to TRBJ1-5; possible D gene TRBD1, 5 bases. Germline V gene sequence: CDR1 KGHSH, CDR2 LQKENI. This CDR3 spans 16 amino acids. The germline V and J ends were trimmed by 3 bases and 7 bases, with 19 bases remaining between them. This CDR3 is CASSPTSSGGWQPQHF. The CDR3 region has the DNA TGTGCCAGCTCACCGACCTCATCCGGGGGGTGGCAGCCCCAGCATTTT.

This clone has just a few counts. The chain uses TRBV19 and TRBJ1-5; a possible D gene is TRBD1 (5 bases). V lost 10 bases and J 5 bases, leaving 15 bases between the germline ends. The germline CDR1 and CDR2 sequences are LNHDA and SQIVND (reference sequence). The length of the CDR3 is 13 residues. CDR3 loop: CATEKQGYQPQHF. The CDR3 DNA follows: TGTGCCACCGAAAAGCAGGGATATCAGCCCCAGCATTTT. Complete variable domain (other parts from reference TRBV19 and TRBJ1-5): DGGITQSPKYLFRKEGQNVTLSCEQNLNHDAMYWYRQDPGQGLRLIYYSQIVNDFQKGDIAEGYSVSREKKESFPLTVTSAQKNPTAFYLCATEKQGYQPQHFGDGTRLSIL.

V is TRBV5-1 and J is TRBJ1-6; 8 bases are shared with TRBD1. Germline-derived CDR1 and CDR2 are SGHRS and YFSETQ. The CDR3 covers 15 residues. V lost 7 bases to trimming and J lost 10 bases; unmatched junction nucleotides: 13. The CDR3 here is CASRLQGEVGSPLHF. In DNA, the CDR3 is TGCGCCAGCCGCCTACAGGGGGAGGTCGGATCACCCCTCCACTTT.

The rearrangement joins TRBV18 to TRBJ1-5; TRBD1 matches 9 bases. The germline V gene has CDR1 KGHSH and CDR2 LQKENI. This CDR3 region has 15 residues. V shed 5 bases, J shed 6 bases, and the junction held 8 bases outside the gene matches. The CDR3 reads CASSYRDRAGQPQHF. For the CDR3, the DNA is TGTGCCAGCTCATACCGGGACAGGGCTGGTCAGCCCCAGCATTTT.

This clone showed up just once. In DNA form, the CDR3 reads TGTGCCAGCAGTATCACAGGGTGGGGTCAGCCCCAGCATTTT. This sequence encodes CASSITGWGQPQHF. The J gene is TRBJ1-5, the V gene TRBV27; tentative D call: TRBD1 (6 bases). CDR1 is MNHEY and CDR2 is SMNVEV in the germline V gene (reference sequence). V lost 5 bases, J lost 6 bases, and 14 bases lay in between. The CDR3 totals 14 residues.

The chain is built from TRBV5-1 and TRBJ1-2, with D maybe TRBD1 (6 bases). The ends were cut back, 1 base at V and 0 bases at J, with 13 bases in the middle. The germline V gene encodes CDR1 SGHRS and CDR2 YFSETQ. CDR3 length: 16 amino acids. The CDR3 DNA is TGCGCCAGCAGCTTGAACGACAGGAGACCTAACTATGGCTACACCTTC. Amino acids: CASSLNDRRPNYGYTF.

The J gene is TRBJ2-7, the V gene TRBV9; the D is unclear. The germline V gene has CDR1 SGDLS and CDR2 YYNGEE. Between the trimmed V and J ends, which lost 3 bases and 0 bases, there was a span of 7 bases. This CDR3 comprises 13 residues. Here the CDR3 reads CASSEHGSYEQYF. In nucleotides, the CDR3 is TGTGCCAGCAGCGAACACGGCTCCTACGAGCAGTACTTC.

The chain combines TRBV5-6 with TRBJ1-2; D is uncertain. Germline CDR1 and CDR2: SGHDT and YYEEEE. This CDR3 comprises 13 residues. With 2 bases removed from V and 4 bases from J, the gap between germline ends came to 9 bases. The CDR3 loop is CASSLSHGYGYTF. Written as DNA, the CDR3 is TGTGCCAGCAGCTTATCTCATGGCTATGGCTACACCTTC.

The V and J genes are TRBV12-5 and TRBJ2-5; unclear D gene. V lost 3 bases and J lost 4, with 6 bases in between. Germline V gives CDR1 LGHNT, CDR2 FRNRAP. The CDR3 loop spans 12 amino acids. The DNA for the CDR3 is TGTGCTAGTGGTTTATGGGGAGAGACCCAGTACTTC. Translating gives CASGLWGETQYF. The variable domain in full, with the rest retrieved from reference TRBV12-5 and TRBJ2-5, is DARVTQTPRHKVTEMGQEVTMRCQPILGHNTVFWYRQTMMQGLELLAYFRNRAPLDDSGMPKDRFSAEMPDATLATLKIQPSEPRDSAVYFCASGLWGETQYFGPGTRLLVL.

About this clone: Within the sample, other DNA sequences also encode this same CDR3. The chain is built from TRBV18 and TRBJ2-5; D unresolved. Per the germline V gene, CDR1 is KGHSH and CDR2 is LQKENI. The CDR3 is made up of 13 amino acids. Trimming removed 3 bases from V and 4 bases from J, with 9 bases in between. CDR3 amino acids: CASSPLVGETQYF. The CDR3, as DNA: TGTGCCAGCTCACCGTTGGTCGGAGAGACCCAGTACTTC.

This clone appeared a single time. This chain uses TRBV5-8 with TRBJ2-5, with TRBD1 identical over 7 bases. After removal of 4 bases from V and 4 bases from J, the junction contained 4 bases not matched to a gene. Germline CDR1 reads SGHTS; CDR2 reads YDEGEE. The CDR3 spans 13 residues. The chain's CDR3 is CASSRRQGETQYF. The CDR3 DNA reads TGTGCCAGCAGCCGAAGACAGGGAGAGACCCAGTACTTC.

The chain joins TRBV7-9 to TRBJ1-1; TRBD1 aligns across 7 bases. With 4 bases clipped from V and 2 bases from J, the junction kept 13 bases outside the gene matches. This CDR3 is 17 amino acids long. CDR1 and CDR2 (germline): SEHNR, FQNEAQ (reference sequence). The CDR3 loop is CASSSNTGTAVNTEAFF. CDR3 in DNA: TGTGCCAGCAGCTCCAACACCGGGACAGCTGTAAACACTGAAGCTTTCTTT. The full variable domain, rest sourced from reference TRBV7-9 and TRBJ1-1, is DTGVSQNPRHKITKRGQNVTFRCDPISEHNRLYWYRQTLGQGPEFLTYFQNEAQLEKSRLLSDRFSAERPKGSFSTLEIQRTEQGDSAMYLCASSSNTGTAVNTEAFFGQGTRLTVV.

This chain connects TRBV29-1 to TRBJ1-5; tentatively, D is TRBD1 (6 bases). CDR3 length: 13 amino acids. Between the trimmed V and J ends, which lost 7 bases and 4 bases, there was a span of 14 bases. Germline V lookup: CDR1 SQVTM, CDR2 ANQGSEA. CDR3 nucleotides: TGCAGCGCACGGGACAACTATAATCAGCCCCAGCATTTT. Translating gives CSARDNYNQPQHF. The complete variable domain, with remaining parts taken from reference TRBV29-1 and TRBJ1-5, reads SAVISQKPSRDICQRGTSLTIQCQVDSQVTMMFWYRQQPGQSLTLIATANQGSEATYESGFVIDKFPISRPNLTFSTLTVSNMSPEDSSIYLCSARDNYNQPQHFGDGTRLSIL.

The chain couples TRBV5-5 to TRBJ1-3; possibly TRBD1 for D (6 bases). CDR1 and CDR2 (germline): SGHKS, YYEKEE (reference sequence). CDR3 length: 14 residues. Trimming shortened V by 5 bases and J by 4 bases, and 13 bases separated the two germline ends. The CDR3 DNA reads as TGTGCCAGCAGTGTCAGGGGATCCGGAAACACCATATATTTT. Its translation: CASSVRGSGNTIYF.

This sequence joins TRBV7-8 and TRBJ2-1, with 8 bases aligning to TRBD2. The CDR3 is 16 residues long. Trimming took 5 bases from V and 1 from J; bases not matched to a gene: 7. Germline V lookup: CDR1 SGHVS, CDR2 FQNEAQ. The CDR3 nucleotides read TGTGCCAGCAGCGCAAGGACTAGCCTTTCCTACAATGAGCAGTTCTTC. Its translation: CASSARTSLSYNEQFF.

As concerns this clone: One end of the junction is discordant with germline, which a read error may explain. The V gene is TRBV2, the J gene TRBJ1-1; a weak D match, TRBD1 (6 bases). CDR1 and CDR2 (germline): SNHLY, FYNNEI. CDR3 length equals 12 residues. The CDR3 region is CASSGDSGESDF. In DNA form, the CDR3 reads TGTGCCAGCAGTGGAGATTCAGGGGAGTCCGATTTT.

The rearrangement uses TRBV7-3 and TRBJ2-3, with D tentatively TRBD2 (6 bases). Trimming stripped 3 bases from V and 5 bases from J, with 12 bases between. Germline V gene data show CDR1 as SGHTA and CDR2 as FQGTGA. This CDR3 spans 14 amino acids. The DNA for the CDR3 is TGTGCCAGCAGCTTCGGGACTCCTGGAGATACGCAGTATTTT. Translation gives CASSFGTPGDTQYF.

The chain recombines TRBV7-9 with TRBJ2-3; TRBD2 matches 11 bases. Germline loops: CDR1 SEHNR, CDR2 FQNEAQ (reference sequence). The V gene end was trimmed by 5 bases and the J gene end by 0 bases; junction bases not matched to a gene: 4. There are 16 residues in the CDR3. The CDR3 sequence is CASSRRLAGSTDTQYF. The CDR3 DNA reads TGTGCCAGCAGCCGTAGACTAGCGGGGAGCACAGATACGCAGTATTTT.

In DNA, the CDR3 is TGTGCCAGCAGTTTATCGGGGACAGGTGAAGCTTTCTTT. This encodes CASSLSGTGEAFF. The chain employs TRBV28 and TRBJ1-1, with 8 bases identical to TRBD1. The CDR3 is made up of 13 amino acids. J gave up 7 bases and V 1 base, and 2 bases lay outside the gene matches. The germline gives CDR1 MDHEN, CDR2 SYDVKM.

The sample holds a few counts of this clone. The chain links TRBV18 to TRBJ1-6; D is unclear. This CDR3 has 15 amino acids. The germline gives CDR1 KGHSH, CDR2 LQKENI. V dropped 2 bases and J dropped 10 bases, with 15 bases sitting between them. The CDR3 bases are TGTGCCAGCTCACCAGAGGGTCTTCTCCTATCACCCCTCCACTTT. This encodes CASSPEGLLLSPLHF. Based on the CDR3 plus reference TRBV18 and TRBJ1-6, the full variable domain is NAGVMQNPRHLVRRRGQEARLRCSPMKGHSHVYWYRQLPEEGLKFMVYLQKENIIDESGMPKERFSAEFPKEGPSILRIQQVVRGDSAAYFCASSPEGLLLSPLHFGNGTRLTVT.

On this clone itself: Other DNA variants within this sample encode the same CDR3. The chain uses TRBV11-2 and TRBJ2-7; D is ambiguous. The CDR3 is made up of 12 amino acids. Between the trimmed V and J ends, which lost 4 bases and 2 bases, there was a span of 6 bases. The germline V gene has CDR1 SGHAT and CDR2 FQNNGV. The CDR3 DNA follows: TGTGCCAGCAGCTCCCGTCCCTACGAGCAGTACTTC. This encodes CASSSRPYEQYF.

V and J are TRBV10-3 and TRBJ1-1; D is ambiguous. In germline, CDR1 is ENHRY, CDR2 SYGVKD. V lost 7 bases and J lost 5, with 17 bases in between. The CDR3 extends over 14 amino acids. The CDR3 loop is CAITRGFLGTEAFF. The CDR3 DNA follows: TGTGCCATCACCCGGGGTTTCCTTGGGACTGAAGCTTTCTTT.

This chain links TRBV6-1 with TRBJ2-6, with D uncertain. V was clipped by 3 bases and J by 0 bases, with 6 bases between them. Germline V lookup: CDR1 MNHNS, CDR2 SASEGT. CDR3 length: 15 amino acids. This chain's CDR3 is CASSDPLSGANVLTF. The CDR3 nucleotides read TGTGCCAGCAGTGATCCGCTCTCTGGGGCCAACGTCCTGACTTTC.

The rearrangement links TRBV15 to TRBJ2-2; D is unresolved. The germline gives CDR1 LNHNV, CDR2 YYDKDF (reference sequence). This CDR3 region has 14 residues. V dropped 0 bases and J dropped 6 bases, with 8 bases sitting between them. CDR3 in DNA: TGTGCCACCAGCAGAGATGTTGTTGCCGGGGAGCTGTTTTTT. Its translation is CATSRDVVAGELFF.

The rearrangement uses TRBV2 and TRBJ1-4; TRBD1 aligns across 7 bases. Germline loops: CDR1 SNHLY, CDR2 FYNNEI. The CDR3 loop spans 14 amino acids. V trimming: 7 bases; J trimming: 5 bases; junction bases outside the gene matches: 7. The CDR3 here is CASKSGQMNEKLFF. The CDR3, as DNA: TGTGCCAGCAAATCGGGACAGATGAATGAAAAACTGTTTTTT.

Only a few counts were recorded for this clone. The chain is built from TRBV5-1 and TRBJ1-6, with D perhaps matching TRBD1 (5 bases). Per the germline V gene, CDR1 is SGHRS and CDR2 is YFSETQ. The length of the CDR3 is 15 residues. V lost 0 bases to trimming and J lost 8 bases, with 12 bases between them. The CDR3 nucleotides are TGCGCCAGCAGCTTGGAGACAGCGCCTGATTCACCCCTCCACTTT. It specifies CASSLETAPDSPLHF.